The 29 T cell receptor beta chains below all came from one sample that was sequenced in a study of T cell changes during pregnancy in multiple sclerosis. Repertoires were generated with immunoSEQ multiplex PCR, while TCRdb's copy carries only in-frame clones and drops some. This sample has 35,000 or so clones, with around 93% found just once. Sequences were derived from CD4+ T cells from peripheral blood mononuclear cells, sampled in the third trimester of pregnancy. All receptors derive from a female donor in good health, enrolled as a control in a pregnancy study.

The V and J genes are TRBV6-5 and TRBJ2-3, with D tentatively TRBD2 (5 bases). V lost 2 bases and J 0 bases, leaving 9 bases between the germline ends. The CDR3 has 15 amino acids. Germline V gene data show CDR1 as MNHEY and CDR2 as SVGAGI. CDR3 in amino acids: CASSYARGSTDTQYF. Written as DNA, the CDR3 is TGTGCCAGCAGTTACGCACGGGGAAGCACAGATACGCAGTATTTT.

CDR3 amino acids: CASTPVAGANNQPQHF. In nucleotides, the CDR3 is TGTGCCAGCACCCCTGTGGCAGGGGCCAATAATCAGCCCCAGCATTTT. This chain links TRBV27 with TRBJ1-5; tentatively, D is TRBD1 (6 bases). The germline V gene has CDR1 MNHEY and CDR2 SMNVEV (reference sequence). V shed 7 bases and J shed 4 bases, with 20 bases lying between them. CDR3 size: 16 residues.

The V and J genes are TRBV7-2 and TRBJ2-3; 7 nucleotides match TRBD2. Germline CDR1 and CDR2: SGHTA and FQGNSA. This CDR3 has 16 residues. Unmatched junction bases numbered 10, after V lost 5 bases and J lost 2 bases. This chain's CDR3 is CASSPWGTTNTDTQYF. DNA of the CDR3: TGTGCCAGCAGCCCCTGGGGGACTACCAACACAGATACGCAGTATTTT.

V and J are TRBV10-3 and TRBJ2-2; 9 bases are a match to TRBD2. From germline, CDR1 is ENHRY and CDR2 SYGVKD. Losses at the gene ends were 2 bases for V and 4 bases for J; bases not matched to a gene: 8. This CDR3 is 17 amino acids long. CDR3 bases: TGTGCCATCAGTGAGCGGGGGCTAGCGGGGACCACCGGGGAGCTGTTTTTT. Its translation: CAISERGLAGTTGELFF.

The CDR3 nucleotides read TGTGCCAGTCGCCGTATCGGAGATATCAATCAGCCCCAGCATTTT. Amino acids: CASRRIGDINQPQHF. The chain couples TRBV19 to TRBJ1-5; D is uncertain. CDR1 and CDR2 from the germline V gene are LNHDA and SQIVND (reference sequence). Between the trimmed V and J ends, which lost 8 bases and 3 bases, there was a span of 17 bases. The CDR3 runs to 15 residues.

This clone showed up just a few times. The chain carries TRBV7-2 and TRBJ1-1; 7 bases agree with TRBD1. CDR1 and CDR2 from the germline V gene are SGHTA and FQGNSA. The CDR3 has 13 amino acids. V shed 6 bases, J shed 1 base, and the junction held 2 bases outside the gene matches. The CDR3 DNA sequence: TGTGCCAGCAGTGGACAGGCGAACACTGAAGCTTTCTTT. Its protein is CASSGQANTEAFF.

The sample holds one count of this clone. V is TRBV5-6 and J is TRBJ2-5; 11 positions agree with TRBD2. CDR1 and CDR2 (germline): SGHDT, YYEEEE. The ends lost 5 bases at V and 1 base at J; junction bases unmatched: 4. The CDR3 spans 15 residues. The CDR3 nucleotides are TGTGCCAGCAGGCCCGGGACTAGCGGCCAAGAGACCCAGTACTTC. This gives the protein CASRPGTSGQETQYF.

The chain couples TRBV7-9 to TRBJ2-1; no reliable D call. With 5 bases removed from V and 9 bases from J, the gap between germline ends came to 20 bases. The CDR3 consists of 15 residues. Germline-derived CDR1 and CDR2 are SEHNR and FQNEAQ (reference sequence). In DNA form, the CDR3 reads TGTGCCAGCAGCCCAGACGCTAGGTGGTTCGGTGAGCAGTTCTTC. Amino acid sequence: CASSPDARWFGEQFF.

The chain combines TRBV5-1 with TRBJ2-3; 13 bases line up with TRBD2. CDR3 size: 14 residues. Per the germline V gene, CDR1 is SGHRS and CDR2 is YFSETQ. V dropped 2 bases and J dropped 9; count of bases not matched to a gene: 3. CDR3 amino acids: CASSLETSGGTQYF. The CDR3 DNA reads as TGCGCCAGCAGCTTAGAGACTAGCGGGGGGACGCAGTATTTT.

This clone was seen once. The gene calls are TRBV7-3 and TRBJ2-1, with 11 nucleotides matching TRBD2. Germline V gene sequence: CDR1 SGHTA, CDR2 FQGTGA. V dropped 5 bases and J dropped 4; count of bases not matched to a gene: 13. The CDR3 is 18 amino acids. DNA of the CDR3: TGTGCCAGCAGCCCTCACGGGGCAACTAGCGGGAGTTACAATGAGCAGTTCTTC. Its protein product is CASSPHGATSGSYNEQFF.

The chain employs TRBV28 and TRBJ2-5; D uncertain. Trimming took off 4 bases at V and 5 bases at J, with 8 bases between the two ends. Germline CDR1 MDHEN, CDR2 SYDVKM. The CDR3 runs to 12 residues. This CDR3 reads CASSSTEETQYF. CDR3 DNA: TGTGCCAGCAGTTCCACTGAGGAGACCCAGTACTTC.

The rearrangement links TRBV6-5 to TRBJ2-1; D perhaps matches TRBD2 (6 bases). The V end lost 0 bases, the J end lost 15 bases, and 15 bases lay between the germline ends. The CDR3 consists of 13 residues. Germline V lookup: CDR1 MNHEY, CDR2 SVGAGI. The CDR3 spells CASSYSRGQDGFF. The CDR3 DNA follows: TGTGCCAGCAGTTACTCGCGGGGCCAGGATGGGTTCTTC.

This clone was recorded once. The CDR3 reads CASRKTGTSSGKNIQYF. In nucleotides, the CDR3 is TGTGCCAGTAGAAAAACCGGGACTAGCTCCGGCAAAAACATTCAGTACTTC. The V gene is TRBV19, the J gene TRBJ2-4, with 9 bases aligning to TRBD2. Germline loops: CDR1 LNHDA, CDR2 SQIVND (reference sequence). V dropped 6 bases and J dropped 3; count of bases not matched to a gene: 12. This CDR3 region has 17 residues.

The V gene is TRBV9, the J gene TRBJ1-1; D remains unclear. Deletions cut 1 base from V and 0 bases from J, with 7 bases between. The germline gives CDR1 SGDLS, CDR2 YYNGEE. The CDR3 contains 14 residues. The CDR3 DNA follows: TGTGCCAGCAGCGTATTGGCAGTGAACACTGAAGCTTTCTTT. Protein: CASSVLAVNTEAFF. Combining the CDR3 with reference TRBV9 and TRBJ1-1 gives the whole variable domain DSGVTQTPKHLITATGQRVTLRCSPRSGDLSVYWYQQSLDQGLQFLIQYYNGEERAKGNILERFSAQQFPDLHSELNLSSLELGDSALYFCASSVLAVNTEAFFGQGTRLTVV.

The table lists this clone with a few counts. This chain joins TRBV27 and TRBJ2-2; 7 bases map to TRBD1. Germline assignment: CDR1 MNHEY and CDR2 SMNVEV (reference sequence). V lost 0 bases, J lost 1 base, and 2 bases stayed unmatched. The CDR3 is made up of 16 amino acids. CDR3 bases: TGTGCCAGCAGTTTATCCTGGACAGGGAACACCGGGGAGCTGTTTTTT. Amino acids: CASSLSWTGNTGELFF.

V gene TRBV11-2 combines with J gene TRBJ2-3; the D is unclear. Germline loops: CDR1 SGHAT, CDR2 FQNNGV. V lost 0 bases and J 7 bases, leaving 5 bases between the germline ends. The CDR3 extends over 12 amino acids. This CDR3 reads CASSLDRNTQYF. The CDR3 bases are TGTGCCAGCAGCTTAGACAGAAATACGCAGTATTTT.

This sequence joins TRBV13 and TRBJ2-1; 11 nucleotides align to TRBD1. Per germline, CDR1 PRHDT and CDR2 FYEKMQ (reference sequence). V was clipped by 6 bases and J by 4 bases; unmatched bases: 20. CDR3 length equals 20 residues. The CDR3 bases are TGTGCCAGCAGACGACTCCGGGACAGGGGGTCCCGCCCCAATTACAATGAGCAGTTCTTC. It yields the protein CASRRLRDRGSRPNYNEQFF.

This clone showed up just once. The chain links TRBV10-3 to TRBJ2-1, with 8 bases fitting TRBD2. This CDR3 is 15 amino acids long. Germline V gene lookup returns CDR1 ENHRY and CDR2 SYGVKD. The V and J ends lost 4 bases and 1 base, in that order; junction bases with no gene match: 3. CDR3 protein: CAISGAGASYNEQFF. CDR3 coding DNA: TGTGCCATCAGTGGAGCGGGGGCGTCCTACAATGAGCAGTTCTTC.

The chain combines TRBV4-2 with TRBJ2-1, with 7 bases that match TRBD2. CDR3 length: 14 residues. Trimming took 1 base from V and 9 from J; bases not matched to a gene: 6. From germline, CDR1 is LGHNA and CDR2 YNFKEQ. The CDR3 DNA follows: TGTGCCAGCAGCCAAGCTGAGCGGGACGGTGAGCAGTTCTTC. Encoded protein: CASSQAERDGEQFF.

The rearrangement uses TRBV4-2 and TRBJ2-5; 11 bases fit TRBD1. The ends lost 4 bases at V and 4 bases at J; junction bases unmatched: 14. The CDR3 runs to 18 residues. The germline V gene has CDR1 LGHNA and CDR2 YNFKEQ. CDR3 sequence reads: CASSPEGTGGIVLETQYF. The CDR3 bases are TGTGCCAGCAGCCCGGAAGGGACAGGGGGTATTGTATTAGAGACCCAGTACTTC.

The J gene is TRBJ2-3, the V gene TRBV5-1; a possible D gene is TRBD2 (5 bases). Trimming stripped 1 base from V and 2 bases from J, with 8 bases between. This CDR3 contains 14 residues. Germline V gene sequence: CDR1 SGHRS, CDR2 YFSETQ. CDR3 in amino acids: CASSLQDSTDTQYF. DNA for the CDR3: TGCGCCAGCAGCTTGCAGGACTCCACAGATACGCAGTATTTT.

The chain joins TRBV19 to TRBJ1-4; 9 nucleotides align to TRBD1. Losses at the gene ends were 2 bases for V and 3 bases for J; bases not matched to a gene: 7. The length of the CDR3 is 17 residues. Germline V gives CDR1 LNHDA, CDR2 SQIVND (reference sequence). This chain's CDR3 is CASSIRGRQGANEKLFF. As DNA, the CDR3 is TGTGCCAGTAGTATAAGAGGTCGACAGGGGGCTAATGAAAAACTGTTTTTT.

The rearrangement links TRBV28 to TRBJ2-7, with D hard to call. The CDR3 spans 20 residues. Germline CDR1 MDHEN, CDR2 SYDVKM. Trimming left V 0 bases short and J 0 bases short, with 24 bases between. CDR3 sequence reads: CASSLWIAKIDRLTSYEQYF. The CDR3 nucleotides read TGTGCCAGCAGTTTATGGATAGCAAAAATCGACCGCCTCACCTCCTACGAGCAGTACTTC.

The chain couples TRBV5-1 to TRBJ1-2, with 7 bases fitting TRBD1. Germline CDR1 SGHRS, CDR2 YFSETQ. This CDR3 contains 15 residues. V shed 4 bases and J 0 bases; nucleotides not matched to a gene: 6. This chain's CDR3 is CASSEEGAANYGYTF. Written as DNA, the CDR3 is TGCGCCAGCAGCGAGGAGGGGGCGGCTAACTATGGCTACACCTTC.

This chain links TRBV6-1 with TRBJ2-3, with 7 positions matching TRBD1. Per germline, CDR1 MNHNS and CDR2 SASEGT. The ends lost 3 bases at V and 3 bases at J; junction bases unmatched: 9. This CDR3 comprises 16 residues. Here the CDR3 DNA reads TGTGCCAGCAGTGACCGGCCAGGGGGTGCGACAGATACGCAGTATTTT. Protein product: CASSDRPGGATDTQYF.

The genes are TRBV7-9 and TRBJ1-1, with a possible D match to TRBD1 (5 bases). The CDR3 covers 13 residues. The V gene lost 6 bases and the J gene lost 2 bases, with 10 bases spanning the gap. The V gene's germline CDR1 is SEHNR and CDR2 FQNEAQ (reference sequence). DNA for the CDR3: TGTGCCAGCAGACCTCAGGGTAACACTGAAGCTTTCTTT. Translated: CASRPQGNTEAFF. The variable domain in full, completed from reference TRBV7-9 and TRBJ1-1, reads DTGVSQNPRHKITKRGQNVTFRCDPISEHNRLYWYRQTLGQGPEFLTYFQNEAQLEKSRLLSDRFSAERPKGSFSTLEIQRTEQGDSAMYLCASRPQGNTEAFFGQGTRLTVV.

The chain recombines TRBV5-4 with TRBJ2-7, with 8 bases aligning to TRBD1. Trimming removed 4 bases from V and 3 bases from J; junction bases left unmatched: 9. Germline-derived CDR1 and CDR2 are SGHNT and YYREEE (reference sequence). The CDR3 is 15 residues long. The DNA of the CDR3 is TGTGCCAGCAGCGCAAACAGGGGGGTCTACTACGAGCAGTACTTC. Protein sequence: CASSANRGVYYEQYF.

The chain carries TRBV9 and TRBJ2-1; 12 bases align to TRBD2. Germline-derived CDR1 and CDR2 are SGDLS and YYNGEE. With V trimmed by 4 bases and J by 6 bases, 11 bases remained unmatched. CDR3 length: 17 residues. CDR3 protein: CASSLVYLAGGLNEQFF. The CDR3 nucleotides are TGTGCCAGCAGCCTAGTCTACCTAGCGGGGGGGCTCAATGAGCAGTTCTTC.

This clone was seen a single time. The CDR3 reads CASSVTGTSGYEQYF. As DNA, the CDR3 is TGTGCCAGCAGCGTTACCGGGACTAGCGGATACGAGCAGTACTTC. The V call is TRBV9, the J call TRBJ2-7; TRBD2 matches 11 bases. CDR3 length: 15 amino acids. J was trimmed by 4 bases and V by 2 bases; bases with no gene match: 5. The germline CDR1 and CDR2 sequences are SGDLS and YYNGEE.